The 8 T cell receptor beta chains below come from one sample, sequenced in a study of neoadjuvant anti-PD-1 for oral cavity cancer (dated by TCRdb to 2020 to 2022). The library was made by the immunoSEQ multiplex PCR assay. In its TCRdb copy, this immuneACCESS table keeps in-frame sequences only and misses some clones. Where compared with another copy, unresolved V genes explain less than half of these, and the others have no known cause. The sample table records roughly 15,000 clones; 60% to 80% of these occur just once. Around 2.5% of the sample rests with the top ten. The intended sense of this specimen's time point label: after neoadjuvant nivolumab, at surgical resection. The source material was PBMCs, sampled after nivolumab (anti-PD-1) treatment. These receptors all come from a person aged 35 to 85 with oral cavity squamous cell carcinoma.

The chain joins TRBV7-9 to TRBJ2-7; D may be TRBD2 (5 bases). The V end was cut by 5 bases, the J end by 2 bases, with 16 bases between. There are 15 residues in the CDR3. CDR1 is SEHNR and CDR2 is FQNEAQ in the germline V gene (reference sequence). The CDR3 sequence is CASSKIRGSPYEQYF. The CDR3 region has the DNA TGTGCCAGCAGCAAGATACGAGGGTCCCCCTACGAGCAGTACTTC. The variable domain in full, completed from reference TRBV7-9 and TRBJ2-7, reads DTGVSQNPRHKITKRGQNVTFRCDPISEHNRLYWYRQTLGQGPEFLTYFQNEAQLEKSRLLSDRFSAERPKGSFSTLEIQRTEQGDSAMYLCASSKIRGSPYEQYFGPGTRLTVT.

The rearrangement links TRBV4-1 to TRBJ2-1; the match to TRBD2 covers 9 bases. V shed 0 bases, J shed 4 bases, and the junction held 16 bases outside the gene matches. This CDR3 contains 20 residues. Germline assignment: CDR1 MGHRA and CDR2 YSYEKL. CDR3 region: CASSQEFRGRALLLYNEQFF. DNA of the CDR3: TGCGCCAGCAGCCAAGAATTCCGCGGGAGGGCTCTCCTTCTTTACAATGAGCAGTTCTTC.

The rearrangement joins TRBV5-1 to TRBJ1-2; 11 bases agree with TRBD1. Germline CDR1 is SGHRS and CDR2 is YFSETQ. The CDR3 spans 15 residues. Germline trimming cut 0 bases from V and 4 bases from J; bases unmatched to any gene: 2. This CDR3 is CASSLDGTGGYGYTF. As DNA, the CDR3 is TGCGCCAGCAGCTTGGACGGGACAGGGGGCTATGGCTACACCTTC.

J is TRBJ2-1 and V is TRBV4-2; 11 bases align to TRBD2. The CDR3 runs 15 residues. The V segment lost 1 base and the J segment 6 bases; nucleotides outside the gene matches: 2. Germline CDR1 reads LGHNA; CDR2 reads YNFKEQ. The CDR3 sequence: CASSQVGTSGNEQFF. The CDR3 region has the DNA TGTGCCAGCAGCCAAGTAGGGACTAGCGGCAATGAGCAGTTCTTC.

This clone turned up a few times. The chain joins TRBV21-1 to TRBJ1-5. TRBV21-1 is assigned pseudogene status. This CDR3 is 13 amino acids long. Here the CDR3 reads CASTRARDQPQHF. In DNA form, the CDR3 reads TGTGCCAGCACCAGAGCGAGGGATCAGCCCCAGCATTTT.

A few counts support this clone. This chain links TRBV7-3 with TRBJ1-2; D unclear. Between the trimmed V and J ends, which lost 2 bases and 5 bases, there was a span of 12 bases. Looked up from germline, CDR1 is SGHTA and CDR2 is FQGTGA. The CDR3 runs to 14 residues. The CDR3 DNA sequence: TGTGCCAGCAGCTTATCTGGCACAACATATGGCTACACCTTC. This codes for CASSLSGTTYGYTF.

The V gene is TRBV11-2, the J gene TRBJ2-7; 11 bases agree with TRBD2. Trimming cost V 1 base and J 4 bases; bases outside gene matches: 6. The CDR3 is 16 amino acids. Per the germline V gene, CDR1 is SGHAT and CDR2 is FQNNGV. CDR3 in amino acids: CASSLVGTSGKYEQYF. As DNA, the CDR3 is TGTGCCAGCAGCTTAGTGGGGACTAGCGGAAAATACGAGCAGTACTTC.

The gene calls are TRBV11-2 and TRBJ2-7; 8 nucleotides match TRBD1. The CDR3 runs 14 residues. From germline, CDR1 is SGHAT and CDR2 FQNNGV. V dropped 1 base and J dropped 4; count of bases not matched to a gene: 3. The CDR3 bases are TGTGCCAGCAGCTTAGTAAGGACAGGGTACGAGCAGTACTTC. Translation: CASSLVRTGYEQYF.